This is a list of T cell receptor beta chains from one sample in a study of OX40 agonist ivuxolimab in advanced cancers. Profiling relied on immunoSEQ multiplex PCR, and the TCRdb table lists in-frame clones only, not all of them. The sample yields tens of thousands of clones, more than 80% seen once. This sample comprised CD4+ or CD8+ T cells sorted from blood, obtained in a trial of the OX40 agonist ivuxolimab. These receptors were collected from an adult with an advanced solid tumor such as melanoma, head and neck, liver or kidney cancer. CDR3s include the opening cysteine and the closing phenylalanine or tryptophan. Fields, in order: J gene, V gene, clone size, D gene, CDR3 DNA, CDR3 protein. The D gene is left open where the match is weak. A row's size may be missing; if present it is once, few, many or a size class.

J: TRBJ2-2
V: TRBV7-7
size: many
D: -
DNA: TGTGCTAGCAGCCCAGGGGTAGGGTCGAACACCGGGGAGCTGTTTTTT
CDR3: CASSPGVGSNTGELFF

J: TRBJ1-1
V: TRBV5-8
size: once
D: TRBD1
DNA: TGTGCCAGCAGCGACCGGGACAGGGGGGTCACTGAAGCTTTCTTT
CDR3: CASSDRDRGVTEAFF

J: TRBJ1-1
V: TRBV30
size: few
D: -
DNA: TGTGCCTGGGGGCGGGAGCTTGAAGCTTTCTTT
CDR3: CAWGRELEAFF

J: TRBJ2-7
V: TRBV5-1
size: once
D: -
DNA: TGCGCCAGCAGCCCGTCCCCGACATACTTATACGAGCAGTACTTC
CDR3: CASSPSPTYLYEQYF

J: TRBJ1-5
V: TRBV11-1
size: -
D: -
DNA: TGTGCCAGCAGCGGGTTGTCGGGAGGGCAGCCCCAGCATTTT
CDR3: CASSGLSGGQPQHF

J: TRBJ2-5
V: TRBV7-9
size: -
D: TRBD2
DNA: TGTGCCAGCAGCTCCGGGACTAGCGGGAGTTGGAGGAAAGAGACCCAGTACTTC
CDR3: CASSSGTSGSWRKETQYF

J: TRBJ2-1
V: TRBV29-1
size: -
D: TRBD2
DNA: TGCAGCCCTAAAAGGGGTGCTAGCGGGAGCCAGGGATCCTACAATGAGCAGTTCTTC
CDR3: CSPKRGASGSQGSYNEQFF

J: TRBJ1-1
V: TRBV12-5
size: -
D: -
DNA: TGTGCTAGTGGTTTGGTAAGGGGAGGTCTCTCTGAAGCTTTCTTT
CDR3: CASGLVRGGLSEAFF

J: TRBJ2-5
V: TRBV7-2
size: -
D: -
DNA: TGTGCCAGCAGCTTAGGGGGAGGCAAGGGAGTGACCCAGTACTTC
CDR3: CASSLGGGKGVTQYF

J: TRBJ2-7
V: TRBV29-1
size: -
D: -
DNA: TGCAGCGCTACCCTGTTAGGTGGCGCCTACGAGCAGTACTTC
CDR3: CSATLLGGAYEQYF

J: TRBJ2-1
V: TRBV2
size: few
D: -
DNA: TGTGCCAGCAGTAAAAGGGTCGGGCTAGCGAACAATGAGCAGTTCTTC
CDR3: CASSKRVGLANNEQFF

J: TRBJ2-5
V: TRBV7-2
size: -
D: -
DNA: TGTGCCAGCAGCTTATCAGGGAAAGAGACCCAGTACTTC
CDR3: CASSLSGKETQYF

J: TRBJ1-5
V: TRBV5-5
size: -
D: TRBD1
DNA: TGTGCCAGCAGCCAAACAGGGGGAGGTCAGCCCCAGCATTTT
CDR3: CASSQTGGGQPQHF

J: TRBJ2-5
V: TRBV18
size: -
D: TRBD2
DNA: TGTGCCAGCTCAGCCCTAGCGGGAGGGCAAGGGACCCAGTACTTC
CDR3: CASSALAGGQGTQYF

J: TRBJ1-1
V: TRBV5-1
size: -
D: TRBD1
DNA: TGCGCCAGCAGCTTGTGGACAGGGTTGGCTGAAGCTTTCTTT
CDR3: CASSLWTGLAEAFF

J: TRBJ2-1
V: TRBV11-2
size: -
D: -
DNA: TGTGCCAGCAGCCCAAACCGGAGGAATGAGCAGTTCTTC
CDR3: CASSPNRRNEQFF

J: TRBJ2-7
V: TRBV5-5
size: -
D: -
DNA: TGTGCCAGCGCTGGAGGGGCCACAGAGGCCTACGAGCAGTACTTC
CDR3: CASAGGATEAYEQYF

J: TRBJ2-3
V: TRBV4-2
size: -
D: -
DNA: TGTACCAGCAGCCAAGCTCAAAGCACAGATACGCAGTATTTT
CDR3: CTSSQAQSTDTQYF

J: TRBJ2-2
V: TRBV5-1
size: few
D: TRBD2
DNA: TGCGCCAGCACTATGTTGGCGGGAGTGGGCACCGGGGAGCTGTTTTTT
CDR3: CASTMLAGVGTGELFF

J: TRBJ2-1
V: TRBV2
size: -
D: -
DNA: TGTGCCAGCAGTGAAATGGGGACCCGGAATGAGCAGTTCTTC
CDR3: CASSEMGTRNEQFF

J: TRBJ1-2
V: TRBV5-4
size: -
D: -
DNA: TGTGCCAGCAGCTTGGGGTTCCCACGGAACTATGGCTACACCTTC
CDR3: CASSLGFPRNYGYTF

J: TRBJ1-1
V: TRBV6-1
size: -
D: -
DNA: TGTGCCAGCAGTGGTAAGGGGCGACCAAACACTGAAGCTTTCTTT
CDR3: CASSGKGRPNTEAFF

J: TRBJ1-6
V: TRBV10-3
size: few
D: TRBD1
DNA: TGTGCCATCAGTGAGACAGGGGCGATTAGCTCCTATAATTCACCCCTCCACTTT
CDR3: CAISETGAISSYNSPLHF

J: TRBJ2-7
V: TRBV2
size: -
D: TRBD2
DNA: TGTGCCAGCGGGGCCGGGACTAGCGGGGTCGGGGAGCAGTACTTC
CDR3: CASGAGTSGVGEQYF

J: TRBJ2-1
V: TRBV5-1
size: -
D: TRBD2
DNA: TGCGCCAGCAGCGTGACTAGCTCTAATGAGCAGTTCTTC
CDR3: CASSVTSSNEQFF

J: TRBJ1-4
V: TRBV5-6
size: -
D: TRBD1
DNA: TGTGCCAGCAGCTTGGGGACAGGGGTTGAAAAACTGTTTTTT
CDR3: CASSLGTGVEKLFF

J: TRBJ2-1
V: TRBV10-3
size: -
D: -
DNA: TGTGCCATCAGTGAGTCACCGGGTGGCTCCTACAATGAGCAGTTCTTC
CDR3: CAISESPGGSYNEQFF

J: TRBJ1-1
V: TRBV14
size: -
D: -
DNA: TGTGCCAGCAGCCAAGATAGAAGCACTGAAGCTTTCTTT
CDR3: CASSQDRSTEAFF

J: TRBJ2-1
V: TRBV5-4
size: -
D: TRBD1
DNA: TGTGCCAGCAGCAACGACAGGGTTGGTGAGCAGTTCTTC
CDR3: CASSNDRVGEQFF

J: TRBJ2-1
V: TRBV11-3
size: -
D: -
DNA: TGTGCCAGCAGCTTAGATTTGACGGCTTCCTACAATGAGCAGTTCTTC
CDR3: CASSLDLTASYNEQFF

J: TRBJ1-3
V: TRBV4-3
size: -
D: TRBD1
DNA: TGCGCCAGCAGCCAAGCAGGCCAGGGGGAAGGAAACACCATATATTTT
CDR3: CASSQAGQGEGNTIYF

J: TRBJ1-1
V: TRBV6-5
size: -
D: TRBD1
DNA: TGTGCCAGCAGTTTTGAGACAGGGCTGGTAGGGACTGAAGCTTTCTTT
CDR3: CASSFETGLVGTEAFF

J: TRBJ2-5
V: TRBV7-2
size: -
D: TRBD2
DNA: TGTGCCAGCAGCTTTAGCGGGAGTGGGGAGACCCAGTACTTC
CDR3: CASSFSGSGETQYF

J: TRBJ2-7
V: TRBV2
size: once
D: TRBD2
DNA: TGTGCCAGCAGCGACCCTCGGCGGGAGAATCTCTACGAGCAGTACTTC
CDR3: CASSDPRRENLYEQYF

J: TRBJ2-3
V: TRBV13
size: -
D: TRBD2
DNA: TGTGCCAGCAGAATAACTGTGGGACTAGCGGGGAGCACAGATACGCAGTATTTT
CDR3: CASRITVGLAGSTDTQYF

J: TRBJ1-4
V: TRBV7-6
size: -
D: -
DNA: TGTGCCAGCAGCCCACAATCTCGGACACTCCGGGGGGAAAAACTGTTTTTT
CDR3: CASSPQSRTLRGEKLFF

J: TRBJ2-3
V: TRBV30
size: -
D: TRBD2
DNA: TGTGCCTGGACTCCGAAGACCCCAAGGACTAGCGGGAGACGGATCCTTAACACAGATACGCAGTATTTT
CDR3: CAWTPKTPRTSGRRILNTDTQYF

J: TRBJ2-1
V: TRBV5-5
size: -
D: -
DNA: TGTGCCAGCAGCTACCTAGCGCAAGAGGGCTATGAGCAGTTCTTC
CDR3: CASSYLAQEGYEQFF

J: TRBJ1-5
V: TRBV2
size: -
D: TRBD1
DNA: TGTGCCAGCAGTGGCTGGGGACAGAATAATCAGCCCCAGCATTTT
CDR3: CASSGWGQNNQPQHF

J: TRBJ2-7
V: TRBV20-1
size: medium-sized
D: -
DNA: TGCAGTGCTAGAGAGAACCACGAGCAGTACTTC
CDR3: CSARENHEQYF

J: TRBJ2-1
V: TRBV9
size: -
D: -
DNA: TGTGCCAGCAGCGTATCGGGGCCAGTCCGGGGCAATGAGCAGTTCTTC
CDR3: CASSVSGPVRGNEQFF

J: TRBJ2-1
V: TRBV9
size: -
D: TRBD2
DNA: TGTGCCAGCAGCGTAGCAGGGACTAGCGGGAGGAATGAGCAGTTCTTC
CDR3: CASSVAGTSGRNEQFF

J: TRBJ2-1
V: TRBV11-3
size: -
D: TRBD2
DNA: TGTGCCAGCAGCCCACCGGGGGGTCTAGCGGTGAGCTCCTACAATGAGCAGTTCTTC
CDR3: CASSPPGGLAVSSYNEQFF

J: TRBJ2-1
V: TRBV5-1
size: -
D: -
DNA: TGCGCCAGCAGCTGGGGGGACTTTCGCTCCTACAATGAGCAGTTCTTC
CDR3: CASSWGDFRSYNEQFF

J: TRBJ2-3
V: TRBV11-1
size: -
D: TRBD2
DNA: TGTGCCAGCAGCCCGTTCCAGACTAGCTTCACAGATACGCAGTATTTT
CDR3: CASSPFQTSFTDTQYF

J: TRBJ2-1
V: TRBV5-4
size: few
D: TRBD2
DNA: TGTGCCAGCAGCGCCGGGACTAGCTCCTACAATGAGCAGTTCTTC
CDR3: CASSAGTSSYNEQFF

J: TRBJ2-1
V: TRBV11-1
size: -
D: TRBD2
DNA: TGTGCCAGCAGCTTATTTGGAGTGGCTAGCGGGAGTAGGAATGAGCAGTTCTTC
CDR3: CASSLFGVASGSRNEQFF

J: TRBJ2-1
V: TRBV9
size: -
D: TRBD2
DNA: TGTGCCAGCAGCTCCCAAGGGATAGCGGGAGGGGAGCAGTTCTTC
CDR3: CASSSQGIAGGEQFF

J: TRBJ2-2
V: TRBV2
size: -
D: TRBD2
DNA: TGTGCCAGCGAGCGGGAGAACACCGGGGAGCTGTTTTTT
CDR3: CASERENTGELFF

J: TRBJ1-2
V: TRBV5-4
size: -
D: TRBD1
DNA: TGTGCCAGCAGCCCGGACAGGAACTATGGCTACACCTTC
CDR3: CASSPDRNYGYTF

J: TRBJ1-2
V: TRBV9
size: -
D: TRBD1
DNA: TGTGCCAGCAGCGGACCACAGGGGCTCCCTGGCTACACCTTC
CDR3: CASSGPQGLPGYTF

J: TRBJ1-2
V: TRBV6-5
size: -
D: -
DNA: TGTGCCAGCAGTTACGGGACACACGATGGCTACACCTTC
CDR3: CASSYGTHDGYTF

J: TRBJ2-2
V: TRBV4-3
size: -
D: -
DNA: TGCGCCAGCAGTCCCGGGGCCAGCCAGGCGAACACCGGGGAGCTGTTTTTT
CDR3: CASSPGASQANTGELFF

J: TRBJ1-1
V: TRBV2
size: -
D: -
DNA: TGTGCCAGCATCGGAGGCAATTGGGCTTTCTTT
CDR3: CASIGGNWAFF

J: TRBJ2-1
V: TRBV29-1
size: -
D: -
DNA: TGCAGCGTTGCTTCATGGGACTCCTACAATGAGCAGTTCTTC
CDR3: CSVASWDSYNEQFF

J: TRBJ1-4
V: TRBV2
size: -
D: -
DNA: TGTGCCACCGCGACGCGCCGAGATGAAAAACTGTTTTTT
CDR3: CATATRRDEKLFF